These T cell receptor beta chains were read from a single sample in a study of OX40 agonist ivuxolimab in advanced cancers. Measured with immunoSEQ multiplex PCR; TCRdb has only the in-frame clones, and not every one. The sample carries 70,000 or so clones, approximately 86% recorded once. Sequencing used CD4+ or CD8+ T cells sorted from blood, obtained in a trial of the OX40 agonist ivuxolimab. These receptors all stem from an adult with an advanced solid tumor such as melanoma, head and neck, liver or kidney cancer. CDR3s include the opening cysteine and the closing phenylalanine or tryptophan. The D gene is left open where the match is weak.

J | D | V | CDR3 | DNA
TRBJ2-1 | - | TRBV29-1 | CSVPITGGAEQFF | TGCAGCGTTCCTATTACAGGGGGGGCTGAGCAGTTCTTC
TRBJ2-1 | TRBD2 | TRBV4-3 | CASSQALVGGGANEQFF | TGCGCCAGCAGCCAAGCATTAGTAGGCGGGGGGGCCAATGAGCAGTTCTTC
TRBJ1-1 | TRBD1 | TRBV5-4 | CASSLTQGAGEAFF | TGTGCCAGCAGCTTGACCCAGGGGGCTGGTGAAGCTTTCTTT
TRBJ2-1 | - | TRBV14 | CASSQDERTEQFF | TGTGCCAGCAGCCAAGATGAGCGTACTGAGCAGTTCTTC
TRBJ2-7 | - | TRBV28 | CASSFEGRKGVYEQYF | TGTGCCAGCAGTTTCGAAGGCCGTAAGGGGGTGTACGAGCAGTACTTC
TRBJ2-3 | TRBD1 | TRBV7-2 | CASSYRGSNTQYF | TGTGCCAGCAGCTACAGGGGGAGTAATACGCAGTATTTT
TRBJ2-1 | TRBD2 | TRBV10-3 | CAISESTSGGRNEQFF | TGTGCCATCAGTGAGTCGACTAGCGGGGGTAGGAATGAGCAGTTCTTC
TRBJ2-1 | - | TRBV9 | CASSVDPYNEQFF | TGTGCCAGCAGCGTAGATCCGTACAATGAGCAGTTCTTC
TRBJ2-2 | - | TRBV28 | CASLDRGWSGELFF | TGTGCCAGCCTTGACCGCGGTTGGTCCGGGGAGCTGTTTTTT
TRBJ2-2 | - | TRBV6-5 | CASRRGPSNTGELFF | TGTGCCAGCAGACGGGGGCCATCGAACACCGGGGAGCTGTTTTTT
TRBJ1-5 | - | TRBV4-2 | CASSRVMGDSNQPQHF | TGTGCCAGCAGCCGAGTCATGGGAGATAGCAATCAGCCCCAGCATTTT
TRBJ1-1 | - | TRBV7-9 | CASSSWGAGVEAFF | TGTGCCAGCAGCTCATGGGGGGCAGGGGTTGAAGCTTTCTTT
TRBJ2-1 | TRBD2 | TRBV10-3 | CAISESKTSVNNEQFF | TGTGCCATCAGTGAGTCGAAGACTAGCGTCAACAATGAGCAGTTCTTC
TRBJ2-5 | TRBD2 | TRBV18 | CASSPPGLAGGETQYF | TGTGCCAGCTCACCACCGGGACTAGCGGGCGGGGAGACCCAGTACTTC
TRBJ1-5 | - | TRBV6-5 | CASSYSPSDSNQPQHF | TGTGCCAGCAGTTACTCGCCCAGTGATAGCAATCAGCCCCAGCATTTT
TRBJ2-3 | - | TRBV20-1 | CSAQPPDTQYF | TGCAGTGCCCAACCCCCGGATACGCAGTATTTT
TRBJ1-1 | TRBD1 | TRBV5-1 | CASTTTGLATEAFF | TGCGCCAGCACTACGACAGGGCTCGCCACTGAAGCTTTCTTT
TRBJ1-6 | - | TRBV28 | CASSALTLAQGQSYNSPLHF | TGTGCCAGCAGTGCCTTAACACTGGCCCAGGGGCAATCCTATAATTCACCCCTCCACTTT